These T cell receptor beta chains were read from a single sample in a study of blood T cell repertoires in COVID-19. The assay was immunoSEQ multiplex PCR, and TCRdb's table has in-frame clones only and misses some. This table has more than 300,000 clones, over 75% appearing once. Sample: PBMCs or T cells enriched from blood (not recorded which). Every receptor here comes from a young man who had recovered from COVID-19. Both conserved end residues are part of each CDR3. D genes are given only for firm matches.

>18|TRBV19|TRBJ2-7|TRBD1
TGTGCCAGTAGTAGAGATGACCTAGGGACAGGGGACCTCTACGAGCAGTACTTC
CASSRDDLGTGDLYEQYF
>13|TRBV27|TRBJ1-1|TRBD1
TGTGCCAGCAGTCGCAGGGGGCAAACTGAAGCTTTCTTT
CASSRRGQTEAFF
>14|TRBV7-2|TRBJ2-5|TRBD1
TGTGCCAGCAGGCGACAGGGGGCTGGAGAGACCCAGTACTTC
CASRRQGAGETQYF
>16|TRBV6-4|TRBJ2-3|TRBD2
TGTGCCAGCAGCCCGAGACTAGCGGGGGGCACAGATACGCAGTATTTT
CASSPRLAGGTDTQYF
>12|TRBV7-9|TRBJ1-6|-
TGTGCCAGCAGCTTAGGGAGTTCACCCCTCCACTTT
CASSLGSSPLHF
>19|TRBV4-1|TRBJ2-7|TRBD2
TGCGCCAGCAGCCAAGATCATAGGCTAGCGGGAGTTAACTCCTACGAGCAGTACTTC
CASSQDHRLAGVNSYEQYF
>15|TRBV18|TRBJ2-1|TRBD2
TGTGCCAGCTCACCACTTGCGGGAGGATACAATGAGCAGTTCTTC
CASSPLAGGYNEQFF
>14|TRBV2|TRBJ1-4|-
TGTGCCAGCAACACCCAGGGGAGAGGTGAAAAACTGTTTTTT
CASNTQGRGEKLFF
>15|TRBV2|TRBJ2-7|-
TGTGCCAGCAGTGAACGGAGACCCCAAATCCACGAGCAGTACTTC
CASSERRPQIHEQYF
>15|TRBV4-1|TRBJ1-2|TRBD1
TGCGCCAGCAGCCAACCGGACAGGGGGCACTATGGCTACACCTTC
CASSQPDRGHYGYTF
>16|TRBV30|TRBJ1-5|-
TGTGCCTCGCCCAGGGGACATAGTGGGGGCAATCAGCCCCAGCATTTT
CASPRGHSGGNQPQHF
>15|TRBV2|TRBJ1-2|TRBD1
TGTGCCAGCATTCTCACTCGACAGGGTGGCTGGGGCTACACCTTC
CASILTRQGGWGYTF